This T cell receptor (beta chain) was captured in a study of T cells in Graves' hyperthyroidism and ophthalmopathy. Regions amplified from RNA transcripts were the TCR beta CDR3 regions. HTBI primers were used for first-round RT-PCR of the TCR CDR3. TCRdb recomputed calls from the multiplex PCR reads with MiXCR, one row per CDR3 protein. The sample records 280,000 or so distinct CDR3 sequences, approximately 16% being singletons. Germline CDR1 reads SGHTS; CDR2 reads YDEGEE. V lost 3 bases and J 0 bases, leaving 8 bases between the germline ends. The CDR3 loop spans 14 amino acids. This clonotype occurred many times.

The J gene is TRBJ2-3, the V gene TRBV5-8; D is undetermined. The TCR was taken from a woman aged 45 to 65 with Graves' hyperthyroidism that later progressed to Graves' ophthalmopathy. The sequenced material came from blood. The CDR3 protein is CASSSRSSTDTQYF. DNA of the CDR3: TGTGCCAGCAGCTCACGATCTAGCACAGATACGCAGTATTTT. Using reference TRBV5-8 and TRBJ2-3 for the parts outside the CDR3, the full variable domain is EAGVTQSPTHLIKTRGQQATLRCSPISGHTSVYWYQQALGLGLQFLLWYDEGEERNRGNFPPRFSGRQFPNYSSELNVNALELEDSALYLCASSSRSSTDTQYFGPGTRLTVL.